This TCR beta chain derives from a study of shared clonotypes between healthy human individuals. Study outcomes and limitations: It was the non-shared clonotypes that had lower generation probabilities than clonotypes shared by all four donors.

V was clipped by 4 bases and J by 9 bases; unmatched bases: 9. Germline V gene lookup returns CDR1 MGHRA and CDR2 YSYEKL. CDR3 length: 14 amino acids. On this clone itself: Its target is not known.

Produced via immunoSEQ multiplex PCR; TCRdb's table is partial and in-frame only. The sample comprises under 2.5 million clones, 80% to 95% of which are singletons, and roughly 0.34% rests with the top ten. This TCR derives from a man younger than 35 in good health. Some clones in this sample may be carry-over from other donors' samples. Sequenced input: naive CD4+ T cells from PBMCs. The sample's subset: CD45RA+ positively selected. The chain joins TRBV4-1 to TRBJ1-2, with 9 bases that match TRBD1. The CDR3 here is CASSRGGQGSSYTF. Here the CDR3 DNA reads TGCGCCAGCAGCCGCGGGGGACAGGGATCAAGCTACACCTTC.